These T cell receptor beta chains were read from a single sample in a study of OX40 agonist ivuxolimab in advanced cancers. Repertoires were generated with immunoSEQ multiplex PCR, while TCRdb's copy carries only in-frame clones and drops some. The sample has 75,000 to 100,000 clones; under 85% are singletons. The sample consisted of CD4+ or CD8+ T cells sorted from blood, taken in a trial of the OX40 agonist ivuxolimab. The receptors shown here come from an adult with an advanced solid tumor such as melanoma, head and neck, liver or kidney cancer. Each CDR3 is given with its conserved first and last residue. The D gene is left open where the match is weak. Size values are once, few and many counts, or a class for expanded clones, and some rows have none.

size	D	J	V	CDR3	DNA
.	TRBD1	TRBJ1-1	TRBV7-3	CASSAIGGTGLNTEAFF	TGTGCCAGCAGCGCTATAGGGGGGACAGGACTAAACACTGAAGCTTTCTTT
.	.	TRBJ2-7	TRBV19	CASSPGRSRGEQYF	TGTGCCAGTAGCCCGGGACGTTCCCGAGGCGAGCAGTACTTC
.	.	TRBJ2-2	TRBV2	CASSVSGTQRTGELFF	TGTGCCAGCAGTGTATCCGGGACGCAACGTACAGGGGAGCTGTTTTTT
.	TRBD1	TRBJ1-3	TRBV2	CASSLLDRGSGNTIYF	TGTGCCAGCAGCCTACTGGACAGGGGGAGTGGAAACACCATATATTTT
few	.	TRBJ1-2	TRBV27	CASSDTGNYGYTF	TGTGCCAGCAGTGATACAGGGAACTATGGCTACACCTTC
.	.	TRBJ1-1	TRBV19	CASRLTGQPEAFF	TGTGCCAGTCGCCTTACCGGACAGCCTGAAGCTTTCTTT
.	.	TRBJ1-5	TRBV6-6	CASSIQGDVSPQHF	TGTGCCAGCAGCATACAGGGAGACGTGAGCCCCCAGCATTTT
.	.	TRBJ1-5	TRBV2	CASRRSNQPQHF	TGTGCCAGCCGGAGGAGCAATCAGCCCCAGCATTTT
.	.	TRBJ2-7	TRBV7-9	CASSLAPGTARGNEQYF	TGTGCCAGCAGCTTAGCACCCGGGACTGCCCGGGGGAACGAGCAGTACTTC
.	.	TRBJ2-5	TRBV27	CASSLGTQETQYF	TGTGCCAGCAGTTTAGGGACCCAAGAGACCCAGTACTTC
.	.	TRBJ1-6	TRBV11-3	CASSLGYNSPLHF	TGTGCCAGCAGCTTGGGGTATAATTCACCCCTCCACTTT
.	TRBD2	TRBJ2-3	TRBV7-9	CASSPAGGFVLADTQYF	TGTGCCAGCAGCCCGGCGGGGGGTTTCGTCCTGGCAGATACGCAGTATTTT
few	TRBD1	TRBJ1-1	TRBV7-2	CASSLRKGANTEAFF	TGTGCCAGCAGCTTACGAAAGGGGGCGAACACTGAAGCTTTCTTT
.	.	TRBJ2-2	TRBV7-9	CASTIGPTGELFF	TGTGCCAGCACCATAGGCCCGACCGGGGAGCTGTTTTTT
.	.	TRBJ1-5	TRBV4-2	CASSQEAQANQPQHF	TGTGCCAGCAGCCAAGAGGCCCAGGCCAATCAGCCCCAGCATTTT